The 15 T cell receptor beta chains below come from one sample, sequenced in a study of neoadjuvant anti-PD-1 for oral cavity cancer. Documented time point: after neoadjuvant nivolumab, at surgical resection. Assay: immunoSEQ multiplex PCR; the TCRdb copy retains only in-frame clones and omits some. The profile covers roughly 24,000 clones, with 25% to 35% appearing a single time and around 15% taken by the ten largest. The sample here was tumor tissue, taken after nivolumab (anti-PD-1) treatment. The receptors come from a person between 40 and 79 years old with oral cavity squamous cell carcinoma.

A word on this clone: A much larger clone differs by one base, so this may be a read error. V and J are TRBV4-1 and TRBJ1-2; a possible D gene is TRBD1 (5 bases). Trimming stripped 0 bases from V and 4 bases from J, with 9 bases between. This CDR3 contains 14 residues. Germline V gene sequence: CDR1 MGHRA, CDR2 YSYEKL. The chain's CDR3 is CASSQDRDVYGYTF. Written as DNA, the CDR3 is TGCGCCAGCAGCCAAGATAGGGACGTCTATGGCTACACCTTC.

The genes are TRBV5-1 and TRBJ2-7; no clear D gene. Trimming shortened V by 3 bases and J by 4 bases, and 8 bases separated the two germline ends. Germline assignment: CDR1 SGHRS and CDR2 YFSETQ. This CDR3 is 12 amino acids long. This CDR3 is CASSSDLYEQYF. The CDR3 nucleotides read TGCGCCAGCAGCTCAGACTTATACGAGCAGTACTTC. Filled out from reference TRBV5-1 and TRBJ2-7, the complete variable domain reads KAGVTQTPRYLIKTRGQQVTLSCSPISGHRSVSWYQQTPGQGLQFLFEYFSETQRNKGNFPGRFSGRQFSNSRSEMNVSTLELGDSALYLCASSSDLYEQYFGPGTRLTVT.

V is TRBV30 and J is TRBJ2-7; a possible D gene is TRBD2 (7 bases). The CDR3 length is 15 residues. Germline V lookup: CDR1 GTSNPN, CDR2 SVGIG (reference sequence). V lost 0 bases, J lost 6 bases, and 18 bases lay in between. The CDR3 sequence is CAWSVWGGRVAEQYF. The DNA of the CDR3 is TGTGCCTGGAGTGTATGGGGGGGGCGTGTTGCCGAGCAGTACTTC.

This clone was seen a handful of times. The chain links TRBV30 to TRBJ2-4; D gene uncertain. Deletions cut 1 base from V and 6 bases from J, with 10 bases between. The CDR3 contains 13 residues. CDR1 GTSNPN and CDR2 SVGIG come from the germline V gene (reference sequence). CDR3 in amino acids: CAWSDGLPNIQYF. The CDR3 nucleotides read TGTGCCTGGAGTGATGGCCTCCCAAACATTCAGTACTTC.

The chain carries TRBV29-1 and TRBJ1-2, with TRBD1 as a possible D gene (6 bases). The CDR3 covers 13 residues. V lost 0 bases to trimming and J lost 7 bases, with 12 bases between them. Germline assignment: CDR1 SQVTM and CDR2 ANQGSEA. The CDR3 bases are TGCAGCGTTGAAGATCTTGGGGGGGCTGGCTACACCTTC. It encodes CSVEDLGGAGYTF.

The chain's CDR3 is CASSLGAGQETQYF. For the CDR3, the DNA is TGTGCCAGCAGCTTAGGTGCGGGCCAAGAGACCCAGTACTTC. The chain uses TRBV11-2 and TRBJ2-5, with a tentative D call TRBD2 (5 bases). Germline V gives CDR1 SGHAT, CDR2 FQNNGV. The CDR3 has 14 amino acids. Trimming took off 1 base at V and 1 base at J, with 7 bases between the two ends. The entire variable domain, with the rest obtained from reference TRBV11-2 and TRBJ2-5, is as follows: EAGVAQSPRYKIIEKRQSVAFWCNPISGHATLYWYQQILGQGPKLLIQFQNNGVVDDSQLPKDRFSAERLKGVDSTLKIQPAKLEDSAVYLCASSLGAGQETQYFGPGTRLLVL.

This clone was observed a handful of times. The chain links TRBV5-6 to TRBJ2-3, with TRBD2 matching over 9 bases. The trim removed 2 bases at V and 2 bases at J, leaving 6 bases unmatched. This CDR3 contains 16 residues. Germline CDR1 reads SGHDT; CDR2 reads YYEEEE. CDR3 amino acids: CASSFRRLADTDTQYF. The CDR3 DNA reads TGTGCCAGCAGCTTTCGTAGACTAGCGGACACAGATACGCAGTATTTT.

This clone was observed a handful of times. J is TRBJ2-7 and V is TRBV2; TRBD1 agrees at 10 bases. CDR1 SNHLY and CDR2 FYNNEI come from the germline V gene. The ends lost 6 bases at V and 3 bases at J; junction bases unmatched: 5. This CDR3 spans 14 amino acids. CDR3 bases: TGTGCCAGCAGAGGGGACAGGGGTGTCTACGAGCAGTACTTC. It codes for CASRGDRGVYEQYF.

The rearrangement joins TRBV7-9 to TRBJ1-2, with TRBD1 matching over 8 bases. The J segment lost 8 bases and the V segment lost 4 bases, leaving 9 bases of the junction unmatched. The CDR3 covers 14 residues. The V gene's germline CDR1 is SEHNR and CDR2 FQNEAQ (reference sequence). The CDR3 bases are TGTGCCAGCAGCTCCCCGACAGGGGTGCGGGGCTACACCTTC. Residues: CASSSPTGVRGYTF.

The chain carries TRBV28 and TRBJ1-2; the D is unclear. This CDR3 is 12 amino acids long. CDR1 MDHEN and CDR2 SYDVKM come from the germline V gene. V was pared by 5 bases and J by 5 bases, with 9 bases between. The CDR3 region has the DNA TGTGCCAGCAGTCCCGCAGGATATGGCTACACCTTC. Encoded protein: CASSPAGYGYTF.

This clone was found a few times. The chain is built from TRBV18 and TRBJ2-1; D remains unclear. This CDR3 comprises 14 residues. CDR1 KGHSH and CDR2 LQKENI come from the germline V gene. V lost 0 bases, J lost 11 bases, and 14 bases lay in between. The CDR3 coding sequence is TGTGCCAGCTCACCACCTCACAACTCGAACCAGCAGTTCTTC. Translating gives CASSPPHNSNQQFF.

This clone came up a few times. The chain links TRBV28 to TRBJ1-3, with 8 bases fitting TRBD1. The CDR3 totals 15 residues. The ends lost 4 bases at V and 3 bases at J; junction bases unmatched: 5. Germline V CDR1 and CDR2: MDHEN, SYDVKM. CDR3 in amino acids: CASSSGQGFGNTIYF. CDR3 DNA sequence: TGTGCCAGCAGTTCTGGACAGGGCTTTGGAAACACCATATATTTT.

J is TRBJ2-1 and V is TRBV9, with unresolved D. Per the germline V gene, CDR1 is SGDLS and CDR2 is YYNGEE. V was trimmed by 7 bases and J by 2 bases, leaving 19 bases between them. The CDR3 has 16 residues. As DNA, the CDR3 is TGTGCCAGCTCCCCTTCAACACCCCTCACCTACAATGAGCAGTTCTTC. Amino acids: CASSPSTPLTYNEQFF.

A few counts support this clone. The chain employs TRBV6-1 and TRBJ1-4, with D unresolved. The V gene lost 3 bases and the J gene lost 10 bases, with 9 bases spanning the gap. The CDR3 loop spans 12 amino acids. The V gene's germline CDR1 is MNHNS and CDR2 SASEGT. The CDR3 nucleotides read TGTGCCAGCAGTGAGCGGTGGGGAAAACTGTTTTTT. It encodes CASSERWGKLFF.

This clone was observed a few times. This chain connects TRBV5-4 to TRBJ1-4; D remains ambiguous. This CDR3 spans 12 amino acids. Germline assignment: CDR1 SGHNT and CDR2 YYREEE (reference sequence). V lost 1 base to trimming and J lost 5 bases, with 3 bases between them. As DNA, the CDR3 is TGTGCCAGCAGCTTGAAAAATGAAAAACTGTTTTTT. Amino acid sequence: CASSLKNEKLFF.